This T cell receptor (beta chain) comes out of a study of CXCR3-negative and CXCR3-positive naive CD8 T cells. Study summary: The TRB read total, some 140 million, broke down to about 1.5 +/- 0.3 million reads per library. Study outcomes and limitations: The level of CXCR3 expression partially decreased after cryopreservation; the majority of assays used fresh PBMCs. Memory CD8+ T cell repertoires were far less diverse than both naive subsets. TRB CDR3s were more hydrophobic in CXCR3-positive than in CXCR3-negative naive cells.

Regarding this clonotype: Its antigen is still unknown.

Through 5' RACE with UMI labels, the TRB cDNA libraries were prepared. With the 5' RACE reads reprocessed, TCRdb shows one record per CDR3 protein and no DNA. This sample carries around 60,000 distinct CDR3 sequences, with roughly 0.73% going to the ten biggest clones. This CDR3 spans 12 amino acids. Germline V gene sequence: CDR1 LNHNV, CDR2 YYDKDF (reference sequence). The receptor comes from a human donor in good health. Some clones in this sample may be carry-over from other donors' samples. The sequenced sample consisted of naive CXCR3+ CD8+ T cells from blood. Specified subset: CD45RO-CCR7+CD27+CD95- naive CD8+ T cells expressing CXCR3 (TNR3+). This chain connects TRBV15 to TRBJ2-5; TCRdb's D call, TRBD1, is unchecked because there is no DNA. The CDR3 sequence is CATGGPRETQYF.